This T cell receptor (beta chain) was identified in a study of human T cells and chemical hapten exposure (dated by TCRdb to the early 2020s). Study-wide context: For sensitization, 2% DPC in acetone was applied to a roughly 2 cm by roughly 2 cm area of upper inner arm skin. In alopecia patients, the study followed how the peripheral blood TCR repertoire changed in vivo over primary and secondary sensitization to diphenylcyclopropenone (DPC), a hapten. Libraries were pooled for sequencing, and per-sample TCR yields varied mainly because of small differences in library volumes within the pool. About 29 alopecia patients gave blood for TCR sequencing at one to four time points (pre-sensitization, 2, 6 and 24 weeks). Patch tests used Finn chambers with 0.01% DPC on the upper back, scored after 6 days by International Contact Dermatitis Research Group standards. Throughout the approximately 25-week study period, patients were also given weekly therapeutic DPC doses on the scalp. The patient cohort, mostly female, included alopecia areata with under or over 50% scalp involvement, alopecia totalis and alopecia universalis. Patient blood was sampled pre-sensitization (week 0) and at 2, 6 and about 24 weeks after DPC sensitization. Findings and caveats that apply to the study as a whole: A positive correlation was found between the number of PT1 expanded TCRs and patch test score, with significance reached at thresholds 8, 16 and 32 but not 4. All patients had alopecia, a presumed autoimmune disease, so their immune response might differ from that of healthy individuals. Repeated subsampling changed both the strength of the expansion versus patch-test correlation and the threshold at which that correlation became significant. DPC sensitization did not change the number of TCRs with a frequency above 1 in 1000, and there was no evidence of changes in global repertoire structure. Expanded TCRs formed significantly more large CDR3 similarity clusters than pre-sensitization or healthy control sets, consistent with antigen-driven responses.

Library prep was done by RACE. The listed sequencing device is NextSeq 500. During library preparation, unique molecular identifiers were attached to individual cDNA molecules so that TCRs could be counted in a quantitative, reproducible way. Both TCR alpha and TCR beta chains were sequenced from each blood RNA sample. The authors' pipeline ran thus. Samples had a median of about 96,000 TCRs, with a range from about 23,224 to 750,000. The Decombinator software suite was used to annotate the V, J and CDR3 of the TCR reads. For PS versus PT1 abundance plots, all samples were subsampled to the same number of TCRs (28,000). TCRs were defined as expanded if absent before sensitization and observed at least eight times at the 2-week time point. TCRdb cleaned the public reads at Q25 with fastp, built clones with MiXCR and kept in-frame beta chains. Under each unique CDR3 protein, matching rows form one entry showing the most common genes and DNA. These V and J calls derive from TCRdb rather than the authors' analysis. The sample yields some 70,000 distinct CDR3 sequences; roughly 9.8% were counted once. The top ten clonotypes cover over 4% of the sample.

This clonotype was picked up many times. Its antigen target is currently unknown. No much larger clonotype is one base removed from it; base qualities were not supplied. The label giving this sample's time point can be read as: pre-sensitization, week 0. The sample's treatment or condition, from its label and the paper: therapeutic diphenylcyclopropenone sensitization with weekly scalp DPC. At every patch-test visit, the blood draw took place before the patch test was put on. To be eligible, patients had to be aged 18 to 70, diagnosed with alopecia and judged suitable for DPC therapy, while pregnant patients were excluded. Total RNA was extracted from unfractionated whole blood collected in Tempus Blood RNA tubes. The CDR3, cysteine through phenylalanine, is 14 amino acids long. Only the CDR3 part of the read is kept: 42 bases, read in frame from the first base. From the germline V gene (reference sequence), CDR1 is SGHNT and CDR2 is YYREEE. The V end gives up 5 bases and the J end 1 base, leaving 4 bases in the junction not matched to a gene.

The clonotype was recovered from a woman in her forties or fifties with alopecia areata. Some clones in this sample may be carry-over from other donors' samples. The sample consisted of whole blood, taken in connection with sensitization to the hapten diphenylcyclopropenone (DPC). Recombination joined TRBV5-4 with TRBJ2-3; 7 middle bases align to TRBD2. The DNA sequence reads TGTGCCAGCAGGGATACTAGCGGCACAGATACGCAGTATTTT. Its protein is CASRDTSGTDTQYF.